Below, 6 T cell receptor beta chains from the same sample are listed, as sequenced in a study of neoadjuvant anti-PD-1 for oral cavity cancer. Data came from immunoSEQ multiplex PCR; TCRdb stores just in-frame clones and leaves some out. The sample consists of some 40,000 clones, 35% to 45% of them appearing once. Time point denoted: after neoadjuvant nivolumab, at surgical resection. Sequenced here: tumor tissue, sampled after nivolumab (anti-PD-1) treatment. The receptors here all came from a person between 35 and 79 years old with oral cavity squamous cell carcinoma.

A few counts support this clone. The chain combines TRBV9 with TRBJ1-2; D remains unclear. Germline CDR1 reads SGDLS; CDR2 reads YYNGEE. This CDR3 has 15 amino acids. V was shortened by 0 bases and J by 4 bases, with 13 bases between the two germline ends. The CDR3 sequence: CASSVGAATTYGYTF. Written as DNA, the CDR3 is TGTGCCAGCAGCGTAGGGGCAGCAACCACCTATGGCTACACCTTC.

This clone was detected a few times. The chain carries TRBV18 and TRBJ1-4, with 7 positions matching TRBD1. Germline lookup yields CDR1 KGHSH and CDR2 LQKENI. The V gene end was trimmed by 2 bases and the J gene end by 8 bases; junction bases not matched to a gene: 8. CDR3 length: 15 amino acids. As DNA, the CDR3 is TGTGCCAGCTCACCATCGACAGGGTTTGGCGAAAAACTGTTTTTT. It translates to CASSPSTGFGEKLFF.

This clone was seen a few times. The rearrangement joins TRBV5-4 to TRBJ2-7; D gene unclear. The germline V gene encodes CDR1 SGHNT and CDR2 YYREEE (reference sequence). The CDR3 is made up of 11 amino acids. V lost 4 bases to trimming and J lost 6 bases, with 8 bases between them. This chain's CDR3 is CASSNPIEQYF. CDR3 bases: TGTGCCAGCAGCAACCCGATCGAGCAGTACTTC.

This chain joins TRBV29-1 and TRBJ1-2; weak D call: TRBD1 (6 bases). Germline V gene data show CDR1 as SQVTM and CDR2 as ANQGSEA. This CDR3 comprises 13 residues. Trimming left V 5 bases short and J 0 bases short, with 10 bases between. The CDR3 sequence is CSVYRVSNYGYTF. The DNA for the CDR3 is TGCAGCGTTTACAGGGTCTCTAACTATGGCTACACCTTC.

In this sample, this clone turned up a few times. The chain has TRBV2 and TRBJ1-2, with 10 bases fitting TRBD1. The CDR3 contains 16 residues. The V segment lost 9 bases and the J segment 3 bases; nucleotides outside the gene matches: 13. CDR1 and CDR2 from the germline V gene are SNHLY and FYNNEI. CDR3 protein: CASERLGGQGDYGYTF. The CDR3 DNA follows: TGTGCCAGTGAGAGATTGGGTGGACAGGGGGACTATGGCTACACCTTC. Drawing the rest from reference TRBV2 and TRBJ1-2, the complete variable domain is EPEVTQTPSHQVTQMGQEVILRCVPISNHLYFYWYRQILGQKVEFLVSFYNNEISEKSEIFDDQFSVERPDGSNFTLKIRSTKLEDSAMYFCASERLGGQGDYGYTFGSGTRLTVV.

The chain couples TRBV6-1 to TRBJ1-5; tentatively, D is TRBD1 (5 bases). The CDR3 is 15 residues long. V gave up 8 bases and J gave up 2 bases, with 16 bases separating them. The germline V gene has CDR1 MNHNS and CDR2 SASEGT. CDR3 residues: CASGGGIRGNQPQHF. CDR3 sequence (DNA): TGTGCCAGCGGAGGAGGAATCAGGGGCAATCAGCCCCAGCATTTT.